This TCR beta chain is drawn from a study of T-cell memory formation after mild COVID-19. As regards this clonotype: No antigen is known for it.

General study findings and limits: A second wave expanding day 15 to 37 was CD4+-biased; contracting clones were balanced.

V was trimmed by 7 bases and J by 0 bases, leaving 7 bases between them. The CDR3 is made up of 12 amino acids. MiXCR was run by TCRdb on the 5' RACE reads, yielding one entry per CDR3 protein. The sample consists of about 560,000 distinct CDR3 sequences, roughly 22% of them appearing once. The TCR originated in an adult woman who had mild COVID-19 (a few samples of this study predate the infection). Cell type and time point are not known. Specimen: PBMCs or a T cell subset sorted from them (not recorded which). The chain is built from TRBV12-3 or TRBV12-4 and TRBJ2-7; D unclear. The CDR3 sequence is CASILSSYEQYF. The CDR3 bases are TGTGCCAGCATTCTCAGCTCCTACGAGCAGTACTTC.